This T cell receptor (beta chain) came from a study of CD8 T cells in Susac syndrome. An amount of RNA that ranged from roughly 0.5 to 1 ug was reverse transcribed with random hexamers. It was immunoSEQ multiplex PCR that amplified TCR beta CDR3 across 54 Vbeta and 13 Jbeta. A single record per CDR3 protein comes from TCRdb applying MiXCR to the immunoSEQ multiplex PCR reads. This table has about 80,000 distinct CDR3 sequences, approximately 94% appearing once. The CDR3 sequence is 14 residues long. V lost 4 bases and J 4 bases, leaving 13 bases between the germline ends. The germline V gene encodes CDR1 MNHEY and CDR2 SVGEGT.

The sequencing sample was made of CD8+ T cells from PBMCs. This chain connects TRBV6-2 or TRBV6-3 to TRBJ1-2, with TRBD1 as a possible D gene (5 bases). The clonotype originates from a human donor in good health. The CDR3 nucleotides are TGTGCCAGCAGTTTCGGGGGATCGGGCTATGGCTACACCTTC. Translating it yields CASSFGGSGYGYTF.